This T cell receptor (beta chain) was recovered during a study of TIL therapy for anti-PD-1-resistant metastatic lung cancer. At the level of the study: Tumors had a median PD-L1 proportion score of more than 5%. Most patients had lung adenocarcinoma; several tumors were EGFR-mutant, two ALK-rearranged; half smoked currently or formerly. Study conclusions and caveats: TIL clonotype persistence in blood showed no apparent association with response. This highly selected cohort may not generalize to typical lung cancer patients.

Turning to this clone: Its antigen is unknown.

The V gene's germline CDR1 is LNHDA and CDR2 SQIVND (reference sequence). This CDR3 region has 14 residues. The V and J ends lost 5 bases and 6 bases respectively, with 13 bases between them. The libraries were made with immunoSEQ v3. Assay used: immunoSEQ multiplex PCR; TCRdb lists only in-frame clones, some missing. The profile shows under 65,000 clones, roughly four fifths of them singletons. Time point noted: pre-treatment sample, taken before nivolumab and TIL therapy. The V and J genes are TRBV19 and TRBJ2-2, with D perhaps TRBD1 (5 bases). The sequence was collected from a person aged 25 to 79 with non-small cell lung cancer. Sequencing was performed on blood, taken at baseline. As DNA, the CDR3 is TGTGCCAGTAGTCGGTCAGGGATGGCCGGGGAGCTGTTTTTT. Translating gives CASSRSGMAGELFF. The full variable domain, with the rest looked up from reference TRBV19 and TRBJ2-2, is DGGITQSPKYLFRKEGQNVTLSCEQNLNHDAMYWYRQDPGQGLRLIYYSQIVNDFQKGDIAEGYSVSREKKESFPLTVTSAQKNPTAFYLCASSRSGMAGELFFGEGSRLTVL.